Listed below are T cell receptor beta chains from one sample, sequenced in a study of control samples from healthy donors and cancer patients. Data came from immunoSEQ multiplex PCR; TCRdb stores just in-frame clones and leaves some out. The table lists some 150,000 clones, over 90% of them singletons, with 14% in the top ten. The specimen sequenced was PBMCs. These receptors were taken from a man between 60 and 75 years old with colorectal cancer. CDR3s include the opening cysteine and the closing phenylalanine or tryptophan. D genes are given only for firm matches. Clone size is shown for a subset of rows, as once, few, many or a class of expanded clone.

DNA: TGTGCCAGCTCACCTGGACAGAACATGAACACTGAAGCTTTCTTT
CDR3: CASSPGQNMNTEAFF
size: .
J: TRBJ1-1
D: .
V: TRBV18

DNA: TGTGCCAGCATCGACAGGGAGCCCAACAATGAGCAGTTCTTC
CDR3: CASIDREPNNEQFF
size: .
J: TRBJ2-1
D: TRBD1
V: TRBV11-2

DNA: TGTGCCAGCAGTTTGGACAGAATATATGGCTACACCTTC
CDR3: CASSLDRIYGYTF
size: .
J: TRBJ1-2
D: .
V: TRBV12-3/TRBV12-4

DNA: TGCGCCAGCAGGGGGTCCGGGAACGAGCAGTACTTC
CDR3: CASRGSGNEQYF
size: .
J: TRBJ2-7
D: .
V: TRBV5-1

DNA: TGTGCCAGCGGACCCGACTTTGGAAACACCATATATTTT
CDR3: CASGPDFGNTIYF
size: .
J: TRBJ1-3
D: .
V: TRBV27

DNA: TGTGCCAGCTCCCCGGGACAGACTAGCACAGATACGCAGTATTTT
CDR3: CASSPGQTSTDTQYF
size: .
J: TRBJ2-3
D: TRBD1
V: TRBV18

DNA: TGCAGTGCTAGAGCCCTAGGAGAAGCTTTCTTT
CDR3: CSARALGEAFF
size: .
J: TRBJ1-1
D: .
V: TRBV20-1

DNA: TGTGCCAGCAGCCCCGGACTTGCTGAGGGGTCCTATGGCTACACCTTC
CDR3: CASSPGLAEGSYGYTF
size: once
J: TRBJ1-2
D: .
V: TRBV7-2

DNA: TGTGCCAGCAGCAAAGGGTTGGGCGGGACAAGGAGAAGCAATCAGCCCCAGCATTTT
CDR3: CASSKGLGGTRRSNQPQHF
size: .
J: TRBJ1-5
D: .
V: TRBV21-1

DNA: TGTGCCAGCAGTGGGCGACTAGCAAAGACCCAGTACTTC
CDR3: CASSGRLAKTQYF
size: .
J: TRBJ2-5
D: TRBD2
V: TRBV2

DNA: TGTGCCAGCAGCCAAGAATGGCTAGCGGGGGGCCGCCAAGAGACCCAGTACTTC
CDR3: CASSQEWLAGGRQETQYF
size: .
J: TRBJ2-5
D: TRBD2
V: TRBV3-1/TRBV3-2

DNA: TGTGCCACCAGTTTAGCGGGGGGGCCCGGAGATACGCAGTATTTT
CDR3: CATSLAGGPGDTQYF
size: .
J: TRBJ2-3
D: TRBD2
V: TRBV24-1

DNA: TGTGCCAGCAGCGGGGACACCCAACTATCGGGCTACACCTTC
CDR3: CASSGDTQLSGYTF
size: .
J: TRBJ1-2
D: .
V: TRBV5-6

DNA: TGCGCCAGCAGCTTGAGAGCGGGGGGGACCGACGAGCAGTACTTC
CDR3: CASSLRAGGTDEQYF
size: .
J: TRBJ2-7
D: TRBD2
V: TRBV5-1

DNA: TGTGCCAGCAGTTACTCGAACGACAGGGGAGTTTTTGGGTATGGCTACACCTTC
CDR3: CASSYSNDRGVFGYGYTF
size: .
J: TRBJ1-2
D: TRBD1
V: TRBV6-2/TRBV6-3

DNA: TGTGCCAGCAGCTTAGGGGTCACAGGTCAACAGACCCAGTACTTC
CDR3: CASSLGVTGQQTQYF
size: .
J: TRBJ2-5
D: .
V: TRBV3-1/TRBV3-2

DNA: TGTGCCAGCAGTCGTTATTTTAGGGACTATGGCTACACCTTC
CDR3: CASSRYFRDYGYTF
size: .
J: TRBJ1-2
D: .
V: TRBV6-5

DNA: TGCAGCGTTAAAACGACAGGCGGCACAGATACGCAGTATTTT
CDR3: CSVKTTGGTDTQYF
size: .
J: TRBJ2-3
D: .
V: TRBV29-1

DNA: TGTGCCTGGAGTGACAGGGCTTTTTCACCCCTCCACTTT
CDR3: CAWSDRAFSPLHF
size: .
J: TRBJ1-6
D: .
V: TRBV30

DNA: TGTGCCAGTAGTAAGATCCAGCCAACTAATGAAAAACTGTTTTTT
CDR3: CASSKIQPTNEKLFF
size: .
J: TRBJ1-4
D: .
V: TRBV19

DNA: TGTGCCAGCAGCCAAGATGTAAGGGCCGGCCAAGAGACCCAGTACTTC
CDR3: CASSQDVRAGQETQYF
size: .
J: TRBJ2-5
D: .
V: TRBV3-1/TRBV3-2

DNA: TGTGCCAGCAGAGGGACAGATGGTGGAGCTTTCTTT
CDR3: CASRGTDGGAFF
size: .
J: TRBJ1-1
D: TRBD1
V: TRBV6-6

DNA: TGCGCCAGCAGCTTGGCTAGAAGCACGCAGTATTTT
CDR3: CASSLARSTQYF
size: .
J: TRBJ2-3
D: .
V: TRBV5-1

DNA: TGTGCCAGTGGGGGGACAGGGAGTAGCAATCAGCCCCAGCATTTT
CDR3: CASGGTGSSNQPQHF
size: .
J: TRBJ1-5
D: TRBD1
V: TRBV19

DNA: TGCAGCGTTGCCCTCAGGGCAGGGCCCTACGAGCAGTACTTC
CDR3: CSVALRAGPYEQYF
size: .
J: TRBJ2-7
D: .
V: TRBV29-1

DNA: TGCGCCAGCAGCCCTGACCGGGGGGCCGGTCAGCCCCAGCATTTT
CDR3: CASSPDRGAGQPQHF
size: .
J: TRBJ1-5
D: .
V: TRBV5-1

DNA: TGTGCCACCGAACGGACAGGGGAGAGGGGTAGCACCGGGGAGCTGTTTTTT
CDR3: CATERTGERGSTGELFF
size: once
J: TRBJ2-2
D: TRBD1
V: TRBV10-3

DNA: TGCGCCAGCAGCAAGGGACAGGAAACAGATACGCAGTATTTT
CDR3: CASSKGQETDTQYF
size: .
J: TRBJ2-3
D: TRBD1
V: TRBV5-1

DNA: TGTGCCAGCTCACCACCGCCCCCAAGTGAGCAGTACTTC
CDR3: CASSPPPPSEQYF
size: .
J: TRBJ2-7
D: .
V: TRBV18

DNA: TGTGCCAGCAGCTCCGGGAGGCTACATCAGCCCCAGCATTTT
CDR3: CASSSGRLHQPQHF
size: .
J: TRBJ1-5
D: .
V: TRBV7-8

DNA: TGTGCCAGCTCACCCGGGACAGGGTCCCACGAGCAGTACTTC
CDR3: CASSPGTGSHEQYF
size: .
J: TRBJ2-7
D: TRBD1
V: TRBV18

DNA: TGTGCCAGCAGCGAGGGTCTAGCGGGGGGGCCGTACAATGAGCAGTTCTTC
CDR3: CASSEGLAGGPYNEQFF
size: .
J: TRBJ2-1
D: TRBD2
V: TRBV9

DNA: TGTGCCAGCAGTCAGACAGGGGGCCTTTTGAGAACCGGGGAGCTGTTTTTT
CDR3: CASSQTGGLLRTGELFF
size: .
J: TRBJ2-2
D: TRBD1
V: TRBV11-2

DNA: TGTGCCAGCAGTTTACCACCGGGGAACACTGAAGCTTTCTTT
CDR3: CASSLPPGNTEAFF
size: .
J: TRBJ1-1
D: .
V: TRBV5-6

DNA: TGTGCCTACCATGGAGGGGACAGGGGGGGCTCACCCCTCCACTTT
CDR3: CAYHGGDRGGSPLHF
size: .
J: TRBJ1-6
D: TRBD1
V: TRBV30

DNA: TGCGCCAGCAGCCAAGATTACAGGGGGTCACTCTTGAACACTGAAGCTTTCTTT
CDR3: CASSQDYRGSLLNTEAFF
size: .
J: TRBJ1-1
D: TRBD1
V: TRBV4-3

DNA: TGCGCCAGCAGCCAAGATTCGCCAGGGAGCACAGATACGCAGTATTTT
CDR3: CASSQDSPGSTDTQYF
size: .
J: TRBJ2-3
D: .
V: TRBV4-1

DNA: TGTGCCACCAGTGGAAACCTAGCGGGGGACTACAATGAGCAGTTCTTC
CDR3: CATSGNLAGDYNEQFF
size: once
J: TRBJ2-1
D: TRBD2
V: TRBV24-1

DNA: TGTGCCAGTCGGACTAGCGGGGGAGGGACAGATACGCAGTATTTT
CDR3: CASRTSGGGTDTQYF
size: .
J: TRBJ2-3
D: TRBD2
V: TRBV19

DNA: TGTGCCAGCAGCTTACGACTAGCGGGGGGGCAAGAGACCCAGTACTTC
CDR3: CASSLRLAGGQETQYF
size: .
J: TRBJ2-5
D: TRBD2
V: TRBV7-6

DNA: TGTGCCAGCAGCTTAGTCGGCAGCGGGGGTTACAATGAGCAGTTCTTC
CDR3: CASSLVGSGGYNEQFF
size: .
J: TRBJ2-1
D: TRBD2
V: TRBV7-2

DNA: TGTGCCAGCAGTCCCGGACAGGGAAGAGGCTACACCTTC
CDR3: CASSPGQGRGYTF
size: .
J: TRBJ1-2
D: TRBD1
V: TRBV6-5

DNA: TGTGCCAGCAGTTTCACGCGACTGGGCTACACCTTC
CDR3: CASSFTRLGYTF
size: .
J: TRBJ1-2
D: .
V: TRBV12-3/TRBV12-4

DNA: TGTGCCAGCAGTGGCCGGGACAGATCTCAGCCCCAGCATTTT
CDR3: CASSGRDRSQPQHF
size: .
J: TRBJ1-5
D: TRBD1
V: TRBV2

DNA: TGCGCCAGCAGCCCGAACCGGGTCGAGAACTATGGCTACACCTTC
CDR3: CASSPNRVENYGYTF
size: once
J: TRBJ1-2
D: .
V: TRBV5-1

DNA: TGTGCCAGCAGTTCACAGGGTGGAAGCAACGAGCAGTACTTC
CDR3: CASSSQGGSNEQYF
size: .
J: TRBJ2-7
D: .
V: TRBV27

DNA: TGTGCCATCAGTGCAGGGGAAGGAGAGACCCAGTACTTC
CDR3: CAISAGEGETQYF
size: .
J: TRBJ2-5
D: .
V: TRBV10-3

DNA: TGTGCCAGTGCGGACAGGGGGCAGGGAAACACCATATATTTT
CDR3: CASADRGQGNTIYF
size: .
J: TRBJ1-3
D: TRBD1
V: TRBV19

DNA: TGTGCCAGCTCACCACCGAACTCGGGGGCCAAAACTGAAGCTTTCTTT
CDR3: CASSPPNSGAKTEAFF
size: .
J: TRBJ1-1
D: .
V: TRBV18

DNA: TGTGCCAGCAGTGCCCAGGGGGGCAACTATGGCTACACCTTC
CDR3: CASSAQGGNYGYTF
size: once
J: TRBJ1-2
D: TRBD1
V: TRBV2

DNA: TGTGCCAGCTCACCAGAGGACTCCACTGAAGCTTTCTTT
CDR3: CASSPEDSTEAFF
size: .
J: TRBJ1-1
D: .
V: TRBV18

DNA: TGTGCCAGCAGCGCCCAAGGAGTCAGGGTAGGACACGAGCAGTACTTC
CDR3: CASSAQGVRVGHEQYF
size: .
J: TRBJ2-7
D: .
V: TRBV7-2

DNA: TGTGCCAGCAGTTTAAAAGGGAACACTGAAGCTTTCTTT
CDR3: CASSLKGNTEAFF
size: .
J: TRBJ1-1
D: .
V: TRBV12-3/TRBV12-4

DNA: TGTGCCAGCAGTTACTCATCCTCAGGGACTGGAAACACCATATATTTT
CDR3: CASSYSSSGTGNTIYF
size: .
J: TRBJ1-3
D: .
V: TRBV6-6

DNA: TGTGCCAGCAGCCTGTCCCTTCACGGGGCAGGGGGCGGGGGCTATGGCTACACCTTC
CDR3: CASSLSLHGAGGGGYGYTF
size: .
J: TRBJ1-2
D: TRBD1
V: TRBV11-2

DNA: TGTGCCACCGGTGAGGGGGAGGAGACCCAGTACTTC
CDR3: CATGEGEETQYF
size: .
J: TRBJ2-5
D: .
V: TRBV2

DNA: TGTGCCAGCAGTTACCCTGGGGACAGGGCCCTTCGGACCCTCCACTTT
CDR3: CASSYPGDRALRTLHF
size: .
J: TRBJ1-6
D: TRBD1
V: TRBV6-6

DNA: TGTGCCAGCAGTGAGAGGATGGGCGGAGGGAATGAAAAACTGTTTTTT
CDR3: CASSERMGGGNEKLFF
size: .
J: TRBJ1-4
D: .
V: TRBV6-1